These 16 T cell receptor beta chains originate from one sample sequenced in a study of technical replicates of blood from several donors. The repertoire was sequenced with immunoSEQ multiplex PCR; TCRdb's copy has only in-frame clones and lacks some. Altogether about 90,000 clones are present, just under 95% being singletons, with the ten largest covering 0.2% to 0.3%. Sequencing was performed on T cells isolated from PBMCs. Source of these receptors: a human donor in good health.

The V call is TRBV6-6, the J call TRBJ2-1; D may be TRBD2 (6 bases). CDR3 length equals 13 residues. Germline CDR1 reads MNHNY; CDR2 reads SVGAGI (reference sequence). Trimming took off 4 bases at V and 6 bases at J, with 10 bases between the two ends. The chain's CDR3 is CASSSGLGNEQFF. The CDR3 DNA reads TGTGCCAGCAGTTCGGGACTGGGCAATGAGCAGTTCTTC.

This clone was recorded once. The chain recombines TRBV5-1 with TRBJ2-7; 8 bases agree with TRBD2. CDR3 length equals 16 residues. Germline CDR1 reads SGHRS; CDR2 reads YFSETQ. Trimming removed 3 bases from V and 2 bases from J; junction bases left unmatched: 10. The CDR3 nucleotides are TGCGCCAGCAGCTCGGGAGGGGGGCAGGGGACCTACGAGCAGTACTTC. This gives the protein CASSSGGGQGTYEQYF.

The chain links TRBV7-9 to TRBJ2-7; 10 bases align to TRBD2. The length of the CDR3 is 15 residues. V lost 4 bases, J lost 3 bases, and 6 bases stayed unmatched. CDR1 is SEHNR and CDR2 is FQNEAQ in the germline V gene (reference sequence). The CDR3 protein is CASSYRAGGVYEQYF. Written as DNA, the CDR3 is TGTGCCAGCAGCTACAGAGCGGGAGGGGTCTACGAGCAGTACTTC.

V usage is TRBV2 and J usage is TRBJ2-1, with D maybe TRBD1 (7 bases). V lost 6 bases and J lost 3, with 21 bases in between. Germline V gene lookup returns CDR1 SNHLY and CDR2 FYNNEI. This CDR3 has 17 amino acids. For the CDR3, the DNA is TGTGCCAGCAGCTCACAGGGGTCGGGAGAGTACTACAATGAGCAGTTCTTC. Translated, it gives CASSSQGSGEYYNEQFF. The whole variable domain, remainder taken from reference TRBV2 and TRBJ2-1, is EPEVTQTPSHQVTQMGQEVILRCVPISNHLYFYWYRQILGQKVEFLVSFYNNEISEKSEIFDDQFSVERPDGSNFTLKIRSTKLEDSAMYFCASSSQGSGEYYNEQFFGPGTRLTVL.

This clone came up once. The chain links TRBV2 to TRBJ1-5, with 9 bases lining up with TRBD1. The CDR3 extends over 17 amino acids. CDR1 and CDR2 (germline): SNHLY, FYNNEI. The V and J ends lost 3 bases and 5 bases, in that order; junction bases with no gene match: 11. The CDR3 region has the DNA TGTGCCAGCAGTGACCTGGGTTGGACAGGGGTTGATCAGCCCCAGCATTTT. Protein product: CASSDLGWTGVDQPQHF.

Only one count was recorded for this clone. The CDR3 region is CASRLDFTNEKLFF. The CDR3 nucleotides are TGTGCCAGCAGGTTGGACTTCACTAATGAAAAACTGTTTTTT. V and J are TRBV27 and TRBJ1-4; D not certain. This CDR3 region has 14 residues. Between the trimmed V and J ends, which lost 6 bases and 2 bases, there was a span of 10 bases. CDR1 and CDR2 (germline): MNHEY, SMNVEV (reference sequence).

The chain uses TRBV25-1 and TRBJ2-1; TRBD1 matches at 9 bases. Germline CDR1 and CDR2: MGHDK and SYGVNS. CDR3 length equals 16 residues. Trimming took 3 bases from V and 8 from J; bases not matched to a gene: 11. CDR3 sequence reads: CASSDFPGQGTHEQFF. As DNA, the CDR3 is TGTGCCAGCAGTGACTTCCCGGGACAGGGTACCCATGAGCAGTTCTTC.

This chain connects TRBV19 to TRBJ2-5; perhaps TRBD2 as D (6 bases). The CDR3 is 15 residues long. Germline CDR1 is LNHDA and CDR2 is SQIVND (reference sequence). V dropped 4 bases and J dropped 4 bases, with 16 bases sitting between them. CDR3 residues: CASSRGSLGGETQYF. CDR3 coding DNA: TGTGCCAGTAGTAGGGGTAGCCTGGGGGGAGAGACCCAGTACTTC.

The chain carries TRBV7-9 and TRBJ2-7; 11 bases align to TRBD2. In germline, CDR1 is SEHNR, CDR2 FQNEAQ (reference sequence). With 7 bases clipped from V and 2 bases from J, the junction kept 4 bases outside the gene matches. The CDR3 length is 14 residues. The CDR3 sequence is CASTLAGGAYEQYF. The CDR3 coding sequence is TGTGCCAGCACCCTAGCGGGGGGAGCCTACGAGCAGTACTTC.

This chain joins TRBV19 and TRBJ1-1; 10 bases are shared with TRBD1. This CDR3 has 16 amino acids. The V and J ends lost 7 bases and 4 bases, in that order; junction bases with no gene match: 12. CDR1 is LNHDA, CDR2 SQIVND, per germline (reference sequence). The CDR3 region is CASTLIDRGPSTEAFF. Here the CDR3 DNA reads TGTGCCAGTACCCTGATAGACAGGGGGCCGAGCACTGAAGCTTTCTTT.

The rearrangement joins TRBV2 to TRBJ2-7; the D gene is possibly TRBD2 (6 bases). The V gene lost 11 bases and the J gene lost 0 bases, with 14 bases spanning the gap. CDR1 is SNHLY and CDR2 is FYNNEI in the germline V gene. CDR3 size: 13 residues. CDR3 DNA: TGTGCCGGCCGGGCGGGAAGCTCCTACGAGCAGTACTTC. Amino acid sequence: CAGRAGSSYEQYF.

The J gene is TRBJ2-3, the V gene TRBV11-2; D is perhaps TRBD2 (6 bases). The CDR3 runs 16 residues. V lost 3 bases, J lost 1 base, and 14 bases lay in between. CDR1 is SGHAT and CDR2 is FQNNGV in the germline V gene. The CDR3 is CASSFIVVAGTDTQYF. The CDR3, as DNA: TGTGCCAGCAGCTTTATCGTCGTAGCGGGCACAGATACGCAGTATTTT.

This clone was detected only once. The chain links TRBV27 to TRBJ1-4; TRBD1 aligns across 8 bases. CDR3 length: 17 residues. Germline values: CDR1 MNHEY, CDR2 SMNVEV (reference sequence). Losses at the gene ends were 2 bases for V and 8 bases for J; bases not matched to a gene: 13. DNA of the CDR3: TGTGCCAGCAGTTTAGGGAATCAGGGGGCGTTAGGGGAAAAACTGTTTTTT. Encoded protein: CASSLGNQGALGEKLFF.

This chain links TRBV6-6 with TRBJ1-3; D is unresolved. Germline V lookup: CDR1 MNHNY, CDR2 SVGAGI (reference sequence). V lost 7 bases and J 2 bases, leaving 6 bases between the germline ends. The CDR3 sequence is 12 residues long. The CDR3 DNA reads as TGTGCCAGCAACTTTCCTGGAAACACCATATATTTT. It is translated as CASNFPGNTIYF.

V and J are TRBV11-2 and TRBJ2-2, with D perhaps matching TRBD2 (6 bases). Germline V gives CDR1 SGHAT, CDR2 FQNNGV. With 2 bases removed from V and 6 bases from J, the gap between germline ends came to 13 bases. The CDR3 runs 15 residues. The CDR3 sequence is CASSLLGGASGELFF. CDR3 in DNA: TGTGCCAGCAGCTTACTCGGGGGAGCCTCCGGGGAGCTGTTTTTT.

J is TRBJ1-4 and V is TRBV7-9; 10 nucleotides match TRBD1. V lost 3 bases to trimming and J lost 6 bases; unmatched junction nucleotides: 1. The CDR3 extends over 14 amino acids. Germline-derived CDR1 and CDR2 are SEHNR and FQNEAQ (reference sequence). The CDR3 DNA reads as TGTGCCAGCAGCTTCGGGACAGGGGATGAAAAACTGTTTTTT. Residues: CASSFGTGDEKLFF.